Below, 10 T cell receptor beta chains from the same sample are listed, as sequenced in a study of T cells in narcolepsy. The method was immunoSEQ multiplex PCR; TCRdb's version includes in-frame clones alone and lacks a portion of them. The sample comprises some 15,000 clones, 55% to 80% of which are singletons, and around 15% rests with the top ten. Sequences were obtained from CD45RA- memory CD8+ T cells from PBMCs. Receptors were obtained from a human donor with narcolepsy.

The chain links TRBV5-6 to TRBJ2-7; perhaps TRBD2 as D (6 bases). Looked up from germline, CDR1 is SGHDT and CDR2 is YYEEEE. The CDR3 is made up of 13 amino acids. V lost 7 bases to trimming and J lost 7 bases, with 18 bases between them. CDR3 sequence reads: CASRWAGSREQYF. The CDR3 bases are TGTGCCAGCCGCTGGGCGGGGTCCAGGGAGCAGTACTTC.

The J gene is TRBJ2-3, the V gene TRBV19; maybe TRBD2 (5 bases). V was clipped by 1 base and J by 8 bases, with 10 bases between them. The CDR3 is 13 amino acids. Germline assignment: CDR1 LNHDA and CDR2 SQIVND (reference sequence). This chain's CDR3 is CASSIATLATQYF. In DNA, the CDR3 is TGTGCCAGTAGTATAGCCACTCTAGCTACGCAGTATTTT.

The chain couples TRBV9 to TRBJ2-1; 8 nucleotides line up with TRBD2. Germline assignment: CDR1 SGDLS and CDR2 YYNGEE. CDR3 length: 16 amino acids. Trimming at V came to 0 bases and at J to 6 bases, leaving 8 bases not matched to a gene. DNA of the CDR3: TGTGCCAGCAGCGTAGAGGGAGGACTAGCCCCCAATGAGCAGTTCTTC. Translation gives CASSVEGGLAPNEQFF.

The V and J genes are TRBV19 and TRBJ2-5, with D possibly being TRBD1 (6 bases). CDR3 length equals 14 residues. The ends were cut back, 1 base at V and 5 bases at J, with 11 bases in the middle. CDR1 is LNHDA, CDR2 SQIVND, per germline (reference sequence). In DNA form, the CDR3 reads TGTGCCAGTAGTATAGTGGGGGCTGGGGAGACCCAGTACTTC. It is translated as CASSIVGAGETQYF.

V and J are TRBV9 and TRBJ2-6; the D gene is possibly TRBD2 (6 bases). The CDR3 is 17 residues long. Germline CDR1 reads SGDLS; CDR2 reads YYNGEE. Trimming took off 3 bases at V and 0 bases at J, with 13 bases between the two ends. In DNA, the CDR3 is TGTGCCAGCAGCGCATCCGGGACTCCCTCTGGGGCCAACGTCCTGACTTTC. Its protein is CASSASGTPSGANVLTF.

The V and J genes are TRBV7-9 and TRBJ2-1; 7 bases agree with TRBD1. Germline loops: CDR1 SEHNR, CDR2 FQNEAQ (reference sequence). Germline trimming cut 6 bases from V and 3 bases from J; bases unmatched to any gene: 8. The CDR3 has 15 amino acids. The CDR3 DNA sequence: TGTGCCAGCAGGAGCACAGGGGAAGACTACAATGAGCAGTTCTTC. Amino acids: CASRSTGEDYNEQFF.

The chain employs TRBV6-4 and TRBJ2-5, with 10 bases matching TRBD2. The germline V gene encodes CDR1 MRHNA and CDR2 SNTAGT. This CDR3 comprises 15 residues. Losses at the gene ends were 5 bases for V and 0 bases for J; bases not matched to a gene: 3. This chain's CDR3 is CASSPGTSDQETQYF. The CDR3 bases are TGTGCCAGCAGTCCCGGGACTAGCGACCAAGAGACCCAGTACTTC.

This rearrangement joins TRBV6-1 to TRBJ1-1; no clear D. This CDR3 region has 12 residues. Germline CDR1 MNHNS, CDR2 SASEGT. Trimming removed 2 bases at V and 4 bases at J, with 5 bases between. CDR3 bases: TGTGCCAGCAGTGAACAGCGCACTGAAGCTTTCTTT. Translating it yields CASSEQRTEAFF.

The chain combines TRBV6-4 with TRBJ2-3, with 9 bases lining up with TRBD2. Per the germline V gene, CDR1 is MRHNA and CDR2 is SNTAGT. V trimming: 6 bases; J trimming: 5 bases; junction bases outside the gene matches: 9. The CDR3 loop spans 15 amino acids. CDR3 sequence: CASRQSGRLIDTQYF. In nucleotides, the CDR3 is TGTGCCAGCAGGCAGAGCGGGAGGTTGATAGATACGCAGTATTTT.

The chain employs TRBV4-1 and TRBJ2-2; TRBD2 matches 10 bases. Trimming took 4 bases from V and 7 from J; bases not matched to a gene: 9. The germline V gene encodes CDR1 MGHRA and CDR2 YSYEKL. The CDR3 spans 16 residues. The CDR3 bases are TGCGCCAGCAGCCCCCGGGTAGCGGGAGGTAACGGGGAGCTGTTTTTT. The encoded protein is CASSPRVAGGNGELFF.